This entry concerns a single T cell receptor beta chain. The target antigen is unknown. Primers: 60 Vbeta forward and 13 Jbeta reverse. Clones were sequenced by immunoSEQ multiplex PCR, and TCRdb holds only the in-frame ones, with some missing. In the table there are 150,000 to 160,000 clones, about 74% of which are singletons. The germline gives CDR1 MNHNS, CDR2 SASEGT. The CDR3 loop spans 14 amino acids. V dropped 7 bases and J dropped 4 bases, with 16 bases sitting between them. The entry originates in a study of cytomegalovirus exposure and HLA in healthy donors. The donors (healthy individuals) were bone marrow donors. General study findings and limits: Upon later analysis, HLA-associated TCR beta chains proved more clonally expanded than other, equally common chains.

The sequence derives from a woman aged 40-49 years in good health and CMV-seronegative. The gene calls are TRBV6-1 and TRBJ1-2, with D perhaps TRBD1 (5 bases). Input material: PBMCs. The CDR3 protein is CASTTVGRVYGYTF. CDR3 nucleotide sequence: TGTGCCAGCACTACCGTCGGCAGGGTCTATGGCTACACCTTC.